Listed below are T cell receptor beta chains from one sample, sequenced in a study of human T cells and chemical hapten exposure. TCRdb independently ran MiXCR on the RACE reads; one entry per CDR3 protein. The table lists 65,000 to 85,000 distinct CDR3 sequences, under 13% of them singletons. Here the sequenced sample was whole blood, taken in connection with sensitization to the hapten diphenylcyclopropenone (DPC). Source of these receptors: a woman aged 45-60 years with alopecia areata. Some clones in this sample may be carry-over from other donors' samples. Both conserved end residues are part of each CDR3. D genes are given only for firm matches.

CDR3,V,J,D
CASSDTGMNTEAFF,TRBV12-3/TRBV12-4,TRBJ1-1,-
CASSVTGVQPQHF,TRBV13,TRBJ1-5,-
CASSRQSSYEQYF,TRBV11-2,TRBJ2-7,-
CASSQEETGEYTLHDTLQCSPQFF,TRBV3-2,TRBJ2-1,-
CASSLTRTEVNTEAFF,TRBV18,TRBJ1-1,-
CASSPRTGLYGYTF,TRBV18,TRBJ1-2,TRBD1
CASSQAVGLAGAETQYF,TRBV4-2,TRBJ2-5,TRBD2
CASSRTQASYEQYF,TRBV5-5,TRBJ2-7,-
CASSLIAGSTDTQYF,TRBV11-3,TRBJ2-3,TRBD2
CASSYSASGSTGELFF,TRBV6-5,TRBJ2-2,TRBD2
CASSLAGDRPQHF,TRBV5-6,TRBJ1-5,-
CSVVRDIYNEQFF,TRBV29-1,TRBJ2-1,-
CSARDRLAGSNTGELFF,TRBV20-1,TRBJ2-2,TRBD2
CASAPGQGSTDTQYF,TRBV11-3,TRBJ2-3,TRBD1
CASSPSSQGAYNEQFF,TRBV18,TRBJ2-1,TRBD1
CASSQTGIGADTQYF,TRBV7-2,TRBJ2-3,TRBD1